The next 30 T cell receptor beta chains were all read from a single sample in a study of identical twins. Using its own MiXCR run on the 5' RACE reads, TCRdb lists one record per CDR3 protein. The repertoire includes under 300,000 distinct CDR3 sequences, around 8.8% of them detected once, and over 2.5% sits in the top ten. The sample also formed part of further work on yellow fever vaccine responses in identical twins.

Sequencing was performed on CD8+ T cells sorted from blood. The receptor set was obtained from a woman aged 18-29 years in good health.

The chain links TRBV2 to TRBJ2-7; 11 bases match TRBD1. The junction had 4 bases not matched to a gene; V was cut back by 7 bases and J by 5 bases. Germline V lookup: CDR1 SNHLY, CDR2 FYNNEI. CDR3 size: 13 residues. CDR3 sequence reads: CASIRTGGNEQYF. CDR3 coding DNA: TGTGCCAGCATCCGGACAGGGGGCAACGAGCAGTACTTC.

This clonotype was found a few times. The chain combines TRBV14 with TRBJ2-5; D not resolved. The V and J ends lost 0 bases and 4 bases respectively, with 12 bases between them. Looked up from germline, CDR1 is SGHDN and CDR2 is FVKESK. CDR3 length: 15 amino acids. The CDR3 DNA follows: TGTGCCAGCAGCCAAGATGCCAGAGATGTAGAGACCCAGTACTTC. Amino acids: CASSQDARDVETQYF.

This clonotype was observed at least ten times. This chain links TRBV29-1 with TRBJ2-7; a possible D gene is TRBD1 (6 bases). Germline assignment: CDR1 SQVTM and CDR2 ANQGSEA. V gave up 3 bases and J gave up 2 bases, with 11 bases separating them. The length of the CDR3 is 13 residues. This CDR3 is CSVEKGEPYEQYF. The CDR3 DNA follows: TGCAGCGTTGAGAAGGGGGAACCCTACGAGCAGTACTTC.

This clonotype was seen only a few times. The chain carries TRBV5-1 and TRBJ2-5; 8 nucleotides match TRBD2. Trimming removed 5 bases from V and 5 bases from J; junction bases left unmatched: 11. CDR3 length: 15 residues. From germline, CDR1 is SGHRS and CDR2 YFSETQ. The CDR3 region is CASRPSGGGAETQYF. The CDR3 nucleotides are TGCGCCAGCAGACCCAGCGGGGGAGGAGCGGAGACCCAGTACTTC.

This clonotype was found a few times. DNA for the CDR3: TGTGCCAGCAGTGAAGCGCTTAGGGGGAACACTGAAGCTTTCTTT. This gives the protein CASSEALRGNTEAFF. V usage is TRBV2 and J usage is TRBJ1-1; D may be TRBD1 (5 bases). The CDR3 runs to 15 residues. Germline V gene sequence: CDR1 SNHLY, CDR2 FYNNEI. Deletions cut 0 bases from V and 1 base from J, with 9 bases between.

Regarding this clonotype: At one end the junction does not follow the germline gene, possibly because of a read error. The chain links TRBV13 to TRBJ2-1; 11 positions match TRBD2. The germline V gene has CDR1 PRHDT and CDR2 FYEKMQ (reference sequence). The CDR3 covers 15 residues. The CDR3 sequence is CASSPGLAVHNGQFF. CDR3 sequence (DNA): TGTGCCAGCAGCCCGGGACTAGCGGTCCACAATGGGCAGTTCTTC. The full variable domain, in which reference TRBV13 and TRBJ2-1 provide the parts outside the CDR3, is AAGVIQSPRHLIKEKRETATLKCYPIPRHDTVYWYQQGPGQDPQFLISFYEKMQSDKGSIPDRFSAQQFSDYHSELNMSSLELGDSALYFCASSPGLAVHNGQFFGPGTRLTVL.

In this sample, this clonotype turned up many times. This CDR3 reads CSVQVGGRTYEQYF. CDR3 bases: TGCAGTGTTCAGGTCGGGGGCCGAACCTACGAGCAGTACTTC. This sequence joins TRBV20-1 and TRBJ2-7; D may correspond to TRBD1 or TRBD2 (6 bases each). Trimming stripped 7 bases from V and 2 bases from J, with 18 bases between. Germline V gene lookup returns CDR1 DFQATT and CDR2 SNEGSKA (reference sequence). The CDR3 contains 14 residues.

V and J are TRBV4-3 and TRBJ2-1; 8 nucleotides agree with TRBD1. CDR3 length: 18 residues. Losses at the gene ends were 0 bases for V and 6 bases for J; bases not matched to a gene: 13. The germline V gene has CDR1 LGHNA and CDR2 YSLEER. CDR3 loop: CASSQEPQIPDRGNEQFF. Written as DNA, the CDR3 is TGCGCCAGCAGCCAAGAGCCCCAAATCCCCGACAGGGGCAATGAGCAGTTCTTC.

The chain employs TRBV27 and TRBJ2-7; D gene ambiguous. Germline CDR1 MNHEY, CDR2 SMNVEV (reference sequence). Trimming took off 2 bases at V and 2 bases at J, with 13 bases between the two ends. This CDR3 spans 15 amino acids. The CDR3 region has the DNA TGTGCCAGCAGTTTAGAGGCAGGTTTACCCTACGAGCAGTACTTC. Translation: CASSLEAGLPYEQYF.

This clonotype was picked up a small number of times. The chain employs TRBV12-3 or TRBV12-4 and TRBJ2-7; no clear D. The CDR3 has 12 residues. Trimming pared 4 bases from V and 5 bases from J, leaving 9 bases between. This CDR3 reads CASSYGIDEQYF. The CDR3 coding sequence is TGTGCCAGCAGTTATGGGATTGACGAGCAGTACTTC.

This clonotype was observed at least ten times. This chain connects TRBV7-2 to TRBJ2-2; D not certain. The CDR3 has 13 amino acids. CDR1 and CDR2 from the germline V gene are SGHTA and FQGNSA. V was trimmed by 3 bases and J by 7 bases, leaving 9 bases between them. The CDR3: CASSFLNHGELFF. The DNA of the CDR3 is TGTGCCAGCAGCTTTCTTAATCACGGGGAGCTGTTTTTT.

This clonotype has more than one count but fewer than ten. The V gene is TRBV7-9, the J gene TRBJ2-5; 10 bases match TRBD2. The CDR3 runs to 14 residues. V trimming: 4 bases; J trimming: 4 bases; junction bases outside the gene matches: 3. Germline CDR1 SEHNR, CDR2 FQNEAQ (reference sequence). This CDR3 is CASSYSGGPETQYF. The CDR3, as DNA: TGTGCCAGCAGCTATAGCGGGGGGCCAGAGACCCAGTACTTC.

This clonotype has at least ten counts. The rearrangement joins TRBV29-1 to TRBJ1-2; D is uncertain. Trimming stripped 7 bases from V and 7 bases from J, with 13 bases between. Germline V gene lookup returns CDR1 SQVTM and CDR2 ANQGSEA. The length of the CDR3 is 11 residues. The CDR3 loop is CSALFGFGYTF. CDR3 nucleotide sequence: TGCAGCGCCCTCTTCGGCTTTGGCTACACCTTC.

In this sample, this clonotype turned up a few times. The chain recombines TRBV7-9 with TRBJ1-1, with a weak D call TRBD1 (6 bases). This CDR3 is 13 amino acids long. The germline CDR1 and CDR2 sequences are SEHNR and FQNEAQ (reference sequence). V was shortened by 2 bases and J by 5 bases, with 9 bases between the two germline ends. In DNA form, the CDR3 reads TGTGCCAGCAGCTTACCAGGGACAACTGAAGCTTTCTTT. This codes for CASSLPGTTEAFF.

This clonotype was detected a few times. The chain combines TRBV20-1 with TRBJ2-5, with 8 bases fitting TRBD1. Germline CDR1 is DFQATT and CDR2 is SNEGSKA (reference sequence). The CDR3 consists of 16 residues. V shed 6 bases and J 4 bases; nucleotides not matched to a gene: 16. The CDR3 reads CSAEEDSDRVVETQYF. In DNA form, the CDR3 reads TGCAGTGCAGAAGAGGATTCGGACAGGGTCGTAGAGACCCAGTACTTC.

This clonotype has at least ten counts. V gene TRBV6-4 combines with J gene TRBJ2-2, with 11 positions matching TRBD1. J was trimmed by 3 bases and V by 0 bases; bases with no gene match: 3. Germline assignment: CDR1 MRHNA and CDR2 SNTAGT. This CDR3 has 17 amino acids. The chain's CDR3 is CASSDSGGQGDTGELFF. CDR3 sequence (DNA): TGTGCCAGCAGTGACTCGGGGGGACAGGGGGACACCGGGGAGCTGTTTTTT.

The J gene is TRBJ2-3, the V gene TRBV20-1, with D possibly called TRBD1 or TRBD2 (6 bases each). The germline CDR1 and CDR2 sequences are DFQATT and SNEGSKA (reference sequence). V lost 1 base to trimming and J lost 7 bases, with 15 bases between them. This CDR3 has 14 amino acids. In DNA, the CDR3 is TGCAGTGCTAGAGGGAACGAGGGGGGTTATACGCAGTATTTT. Protein product: CSARGNEGGYTQYF.

The chain couples TRBV9 to TRBJ2-2; a possible D gene is TRBD2 (6 bases). V was trimmed by 4 bases and J by 1 base, leaving 14 bases between them. CDR3 length equals 16 residues. Germline loops: CDR1 SGDLS, CDR2 YYNGEE. Written as DNA, the CDR3 is TGTGCCAGCAGCCACCTCCCGGGGGTGAACACCGGGGAGCTGTTTTTT. It encodes CASSHLPGVNTGELFF. The full variable domain, completed using reference TRBV9 and TRBJ2-2, is DSGVTQTPKHLITATGQRVTLRCSPRSGDLSVYWYQQSLDQGLQFLIQYYNGEERAKGNILERFSAQQFPDLHSELNLSSLELGDSALYFCASSHLPGVNTGELFFGEGSRLTVL.

In this sample, this clonotype turned up a few times. The chain employs TRBV6-6 and TRBJ2-1, with 8 bases aligning to TRBD1. V shed 11 bases, J shed 4 bases, and the junction held 7 bases outside the gene matches. This CDR3 is 13 amino acids long. Germline V CDR1 and CDR2: MNHNY, SVGAGI (reference sequence). The CDR3: CAGSDRGYNEQFF. CDR3 nucleotides: TGTGCCGGATCAGACAGGGGATACAATGAGCAGTTCTTC.

This clonotype was found a few times. The chain is built from TRBV14 and TRBJ2-7; D is uncertain. Trimming left V 3 bases short and J 2 bases short, with 5 bases between. Germline assignment: CDR1 SGHDN and CDR2 FVKESK. The CDR3 spans 12 residues. CDR3 coding DNA: TGTGCCAGCAGCCATACCGCCTACGAGCAGTACTTC. Translation gives CASSHTAYEQYF.

This clonotype has ten or more counts. V and J are TRBV7-9 and TRBJ2-7; D is unclear. Trimming shortened V by 8 bases and J by 2 bases, and 10 bases separated the two germline ends. Germline CDR1 reads SEHNR; CDR2 reads FQNEAQ (reference sequence). This CDR3 comprises 12 residues. The CDR3 DNA sequence: TGTGCCAGCGGGCTAGGGCCCTACGAGCAGTACTTC. Residues: CASGLGPYEQYF.

This clonotype turned up a few times. At one end the junction does not follow the germline gene, possibly because of a read error. This chain connects TRBV6-1 to TRBJ1-5; D not resolved. There are 16 residues in the CDR3. Germline V CDR1 and CDR2: MNHNS, SASEGT. In DNA form, the CDR3 reads TGTGCCAGTAGTGAAGAGGCCGAAGGCCTCGATCAGCCCCAGCATTTT. It yields the protein CASSEEAEGLDQPQHF.

This clonotype was detected many times. The rearrangement uses TRBV6-2 or TRBV6-3 and TRBJ2-2, with D unresolved. Trimming removed 4 bases at V and 7 bases at J, with 10 bases between. In germline, CDR1 is MNHEY, CDR2 SVGEGT. The CDR3 spans 13 residues. The CDR3 nucleotides read TGTGCCAGCAGTTTAAGTGAGATCGGGGAGCTGTTTTTT. It specifies CASSLSEIGELFF.

This clonotype was seen ten or more times. The V call is TRBV29-1, the J call TRBJ2-1, with 7 bases that match TRBD1. The CDR3 sequence is 17 residues long. Germline V lookup: CDR1 SQVTM, CDR2 ANQGSEA. Trimming at V came to 1 base and at J to 0 bases, leaving 9 bases not matched to a gene. CDR3 sequence: CSVEGGQARVSYNEQFF. In DNA form, the CDR3 reads TGCAGCGTTGAAGGTGGACAGGCTCGGGTCTCCTACAATGAGCAGTTCTTC.

This clonotype was seen a few times. The chain has TRBV20-1 and TRBJ2-7, with 7 bases identical to TRBD2. The CDR3 spans 14 residues. Germline V lookup: CDR1 DFQATT, CDR2 SNEGSKA (reference sequence). V was pared by 0 bases and J by 3 bases, with 5 bases of the junction left unmatched. In DNA, the CDR3 is TGCAGTGCTAGAGATGCCACGGGGGGCTACGAGCAGTACTTC. Translation gives CSARDATGGYEQYF.

This chain uses TRBV3-1 with TRBJ2-1; TRBD2 is a possible D gene (5 bases). Trimming removed 0 bases at V and 4 bases at J, with 16 bases between. The CDR3 consists of 17 residues. Germline V gene data show CDR1 as LGHDT and CDR2 as YNNKEL (reference sequence). The CDR3 reads CASSQDLRLGVYNEQFF. The CDR3 DNA reads TGTGCCAGCAGCCAAGATCTGAGACTCGGGGTTTACAATGAGCAGTTCTTC.

This clonotype has at least ten counts. V and J are TRBV6-5 and TRBJ2-7, with D uncertain. V shed 2 bases and J shed 2 bases, with 10 bases lying between them. The CDR3 runs 14 residues. CDR1 is MNHEY and CDR2 is SVGAGI in the germline V gene. This CDR3 is CASSYPRRPYEQYF. The CDR3 DNA reads TGTGCCAGCAGTTACCCCAGGCGCCCCTACGAGCAGTACTTC.

This clonotype was detected ten times or more. The gene calls are TRBV7-9 and TRBJ2-7; 9 nucleotides agree with TRBD1. Germline CDR1 SEHNR, CDR2 FQNEAQ (reference sequence). The CDR3 contains 15 residues. V shed 5 bases, J shed 4 bases, and the junction held 9 bases outside the gene matches. CDR3 in amino acids: CASSPGQGTNYEQYF. CDR3 DNA: TGTGCCAGCAGCCCAGGACAGGGGACCAATTACGAGCAGTACTTC. Full variable domain (outside the CDR3, taken from reference TRBV7-9 and TRBJ2-7): DTGVSQNPRHKITKRGQNVTFRCDPISEHNRLYWYRQTLGQGPEFLTYFQNEAQLEKSRLLSDRFSAERPKGSFSTLEIQRTEQGDSAMYLCASSPGQGTNYEQYFGPGTRLTVT.

The sample holds a few counts of this clonotype. CDR3 region: CASSTSGGVNEQFF. The CDR3 nucleotides read TGTGCCAGCAGCACTAGCGGGGGAGTCAATGAGCAGTTCTTC. V usage is TRBV6-2 or TRBV6-3 and J usage is TRBJ2-1, with TRBD2 identical over 11 bases. Germline V gene sequence: CDR1 MNHEY, CDR2 SVGEGT. This CDR3 has 14 amino acids. Germline trimming cut 6 bases from V and 6 bases from J; bases unmatched to any gene: 4.

The chain recombines TRBV14 with TRBJ1-6, with D maybe TRBD1 (5 bases). Deletions cut 0 bases from V and 3 bases from J, with 9 bases between. CDR1 is SGHDN, CDR2 FVKESK, per germline. The CDR3 contains 16 residues. The CDR3 is CASSQESTVYNSPLHF. The CDR3 DNA is TGTGCCAGCAGCCAAGAGTCGACAGTCTATAATTCACCCCTCCACTTT.